These 19 T cell receptor beta chains were all obtained from the same sample, sequenced in a study of T-cell reconstitution after alpha-beta-depleted transplantation in children. TCRbeta library preparation incorporated unique molecular identifiers. TCRdb processed the PCR reads anew with MiXCR; each CDR3 protein has one entry. The sample includes under 400,000 distinct CDR3 sequences, 20% to 30% of them seen just once. The source was PBMCs, mostly from graft donor cells, collected 180 days after TCRalphabeta/CD19-depleted stem cell transplant. The source of these receptors is a male patient younger than 18 who had a stem cell transplant for acute lymphoblastic leukemia, so the T cells may come from the graft donor.

The V and J genes are TRBV7-2 and TRBJ1-2; tentative D call: TRBD1 (5 bases). Germline V lookup: CDR1 SGHTA, CDR2 FQGNSA. The CDR3 contains 16 residues. Trimming removed 3 bases from V and 0 bases from J, with 14 bases in between. CDR3 protein: CASSLIAGTTNYGYTF. As DNA, the CDR3 is TGTGCCAGCAGCTTGATTGCCGGGACCACTAACTATGGCTACACCTTC.

This rearrangement joins TRBV3-1 to TRBJ2-5; 13 bases agree with TRBD2. CDR3 length equals 18 residues. The junction had 5 bases not matched to a gene; V was cut back by 0 bases and J by 1 base. Germline CDR1 and CDR2: LGHDT and YNNKEL (reference sequence). The CDR3, as DNA: TGTGCCAGCAGCCAAGATTGGGGACTAGCGGGACTCCAAGAGACCCAGTACTTC. As protein: CASSQDWGLAGLQETQYF.

V is TRBV12-3 or TRBV12-4 and J is TRBJ2-7; 8 bases map to TRBD2. The CDR3 loop spans 15 amino acids. The J segment lost 1 base and the V segment lost 2 bases, leaving 4 bases of the junction unmatched. CDR3 DNA sequence: TGTGCCAGCAGTTTAAAGCCTAGCGGGTCCTACGAGCAGTACTTC. Translation: CASSLKPSGSYEQYF.

Of note for this clonotype: A junction end diverges from the germline sequence, so it may reflect a read error. The chain is built from TRBV7-9 and TRBJ2-7; TRBD1 aligns across 8 bases. This CDR3 is built from 15 residues. CDR1 is SEHNR, CDR2 FQNEAQ, per germline (reference sequence). The CDR3 nucleotides read TGTGCCAGCAGCCCCGGGACAGGACCCTCCTACGAGCGGTACTTC. Translation gives CASSPGTGPSYERYF.

This clonotype came up a few times. The rearrangement uses TRBV15 and TRBJ1-2; TRBD1 agrees at 7 bases. There are 14 residues in the CDR3. The junction had 6 bases not matched to a gene; V was cut back by 3 bases and J by 5 bases. CDR1 and CDR2 (germline): LNHNV, YYDKDF (reference sequence). CDR3 amino acids: CATSRWTGRYGYTF. In DNA, the CDR3 is TGTGCCACCAGCAGGTGGACAGGTCGATATGGCTACACCTTC.

The chain couples TRBV5-1 to TRBJ1-2; 10 positions agree with TRBD1. The germline V gene encodes CDR1 SGHRS and CDR2 YFSETQ. The CDR3 contains 15 residues. J gave up 6 bases and V 0 bases, and 5 bases lay outside the gene matches. This CDR3 is CASSLGPGQGNGYTF. The CDR3 DNA reads as TGCGCCAGCAGCTTGGGTCCGGGACAGGGGAATGGCTACACCTTC.

This chain connects TRBV6-5 to TRBJ2-5; 9 bases are a match to TRBD1. The CDR3 has 21 residues. Looked up from germline, CDR1 is MNHEY and CDR2 is SVGAGI. The J segment lost 1 base and the V segment lost 4 bases, leaving 22 bases of the junction unmatched. The CDR3 nucleotides are TGTGCCAGCAGTTCTCCGGGACAGGGACGGTTGAGGATCACAACCCAAGAGACCCAGTACTTC. This translates into CASSSPGQGRLRITTQETQYF.

The rearrangement uses TRBV5-1 and TRBJ1-1; D remains ambiguous. This CDR3 is built from 12 residues. V was shortened by 0 bases and J by 11 bases, with 11 bases between the two germline ends. Germline loops: CDR1 SGHRS, CDR2 YFSETQ. The DNA for the CDR3 is TGCGCCAGCAGCTTGGAAGGGAATTTTGCTTTCTTT. It is translated as CASSLEGNFAFF.

This chain connects TRBV7-3 to TRBJ2-5, with TRBD1 matching over 8 bases. The junction had 11 bases not matched to a gene; V was cut back by 4 bases and J by 4 bases. CDR1 is SGHTA, CDR2 FQGTGA, per germline. CDR3 length: 16 amino acids. CDR3: CASSSGARTGRETQYF. The CDR3 DNA is TGTGCCAGCAGCTCCGGGGCCAGGACAGGGCGAGAGACCCAGTACTTC. The whole variable domain, remainder taken from reference TRBV7-3 and TRBJ2-5, is GAGVSQTPSNKVTEKGKYVELRCDPISGHTALYWYRQSLGQGPEFLIYFQGTGAADDSGLPNDRFFAVRPEGSVSTLKIQRTERGDSAVYLCASSSGARTGRETQYFGPGTRLLVL.

This clonotype turned up a few times. The chain links TRBV7-9 to TRBJ2-1; D perhaps matches TRBD1 (5 bases). CDR3 length equals 12 residues. Trimming removed 5 bases from V and 8 bases from J, with 10 bases in between. The germline V gene encodes CDR1 SEHNR and CDR2 FQNEAQ (reference sequence). Here the CDR3 reads CASSDSIDEQFF. CDR3 sequence (DNA): TGTGCCAGCAGCGACAGTATCGATGAGCAGTTCTTC.

This clonotype was counted only a few times. The CDR3 sequence is CASRRTGGLNYGYTF. CDR3 nucleotide sequence: TGCGCCAGCAGACGTACAGGGGGGCTTAACTATGGCTACACCTTC. The V call is TRBV5-1, the J call TRBJ1-2; 8 nucleotides agree with TRBD1. CDR1 is SGHRS, CDR2 YFSETQ, per germline. V was clipped by 5 bases and J by 1 base; unmatched bases: 7. This CDR3 has 15 residues.

V gene TRBV18 combines with J gene TRBJ1-1, with TRBD1 matching 8 bases. This CDR3 has 16 amino acids. CDR1 and CDR2 (germline): KGHSH, LQKENI. Unmatched junction bases numbered 8, after V lost 0 bases and J lost 5 bases. For the CDR3, the DNA is TGTGCCAGCTCACCACCGGTTTGGACAGGGCTAACTGAAGCTTTCTTT. This encodes CASSPPVWTGLTEAFF.

This clonotype was found a few times. CDR3 residues: CASSFPPGVTNEKLFF. The DNA for the CDR3 is TGTGCCAGCAGTTTCCCCCCAGGGGTTACTAATGAAAAACTGTTTTTT. This rearrangement joins TRBV12-3 or TRBV12-4 to TRBJ1-4; possible D gene TRBD1, 6 bases. V was trimmed by 3 bases and J by 2 bases, leaving 13 bases between them. The length of the CDR3 is 16 residues.

In this sample, this clonotype turned up a few times. This chain uses TRBV18 with TRBJ2-1, with 12 bases matching TRBD2. The CDR3 totals 22 residues. The V gene's germline CDR1 is KGHSH and CDR2 LQKENI. The J segment lost 0 bases and the V segment lost 2 bases, leaving 17 bases of the junction unmatched. The DNA for the CDR3 is TGTGCCAGCTCACCAAAGGCGACTAGCGGGAGAAACGATGGGAGCTCCTACAATGAGCAGTTCTTC. This gives the protein CASSPKATSGRNDGSSYNEQFF.

The table lists this clonotype with a count of one. This may arise from a read error, as a much more abundant clone is one base away. V is TRBV28 and J is TRBJ1-1; D is unresolved. Germline values: CDR1 MDHEN, CDR2 SYDVKM. The CDR3 extends over 15 amino acids. The CDR3 spells CARSLFGQENTEAFF. The DNA of the CDR3 is TGTGCCAGAAGTTTATTTGGTCAGGAGAACACTGAAGCTTTCTTT.

The table lists this clonotype with a few counts. The V call is TRBV13, the J call TRBJ2-5, with a tentative D call TRBD1 (6 bases). CDR3 length: 16 amino acids. CDR1 is PRHDT and CDR2 is FYEKMQ in the germline V gene (reference sequence). The V end lost 5 bases, the J end lost 4 bases, and 20 bases lay between the germline ends. The DNA of the CDR3 is TGTGCCAGCAGCCGCACTCCCGAGACAGGCCGAGAGACCCAGTACTTC. Amino acid sequence: CASSRTPETGRETQYF.

This clonotype was counted at least ten times. CDR3 amino acids: CASSRGQGPFMNTEAFF. The CDR3 nucleotides are TGCGCCAGCAGCCGCGGACAGGGGCCCTTTATGAACACTGAAGCTTTCTTT. The gene calls are TRBV5-1 and TRBJ1-1; 9 nucleotides align to TRBD1. The CDR3 covers 17 residues. V shed 4 bases and J 0 bases; nucleotides not matched to a gene: 10. Germline V CDR1 and CDR2: SGHRS, YFSETQ.

This clonotype was seen many times. V usage is TRBV20-1 and J usage is TRBJ2-2; tentative D call: TRBD2 (6 bases). The CDR3 is 16 residues long. Germline V gene sequence: CDR1 DFQATT, CDR2 SNEGSKA (reference sequence). V lost 1 base to trimming and J lost 0 bases, with 12 bases between them. The CDR3 here is CSARASGLPNTGELFF. The CDR3 DNA sequence: TGCAGTGCTAGAGCCTCGGGACTCCCGAACACCGGGGAGCTGTTTTTT.

The rearrangement joins TRBV9 to TRBJ2-1; 7 nucleotides align to TRBD2. This CDR3 spans 14 amino acids. Germline V lookup: CDR1 SGDLS, CDR2 YYNGEE. With 4 bases clipped from V and 5 bases from J, the junction kept 6 bases outside the gene matches. In DNA, the CDR3 is TGTGCCAGCAGCTCCGGGACTACTAACAATGAGCAGTTCTTC. It codes for CASSSGTTNNEQFF.